The clone carrying this T cell receptor (beta chain) was recorded only once. The entry originates in a study of tumor T cells in aggressive B-cell lymphoma. The assay was immunoSEQ multiplex PCR, and TCRdb's table has in-frame clones only and misses some. Among about 1,600 clones listed, 91% were seen once. This CDR3 has 13 amino acids. The V gene's germline CDR1 is MGHRA and CDR2 YSYEKL. Trimming pared 1 base from V and 5 bases from J, leaving 6 bases between. The sequence was collected from an adult with diffuse large B cell lymphoma. The material sequenced was tumor tissue. This chain links TRBV4-1 with TRBJ2-1; D is unresolved. In DNA, the CDR3 is TGCGCCAGCAGCCAAGTCGAGGACAATGAGCAGTTCTTC. As protein: CASSQVEDNEQFF.